A single sample gave rise to the 16 T cell receptor beta chains below, sequenced in a study of shared clonotypes between healthy human individuals. Sequenced by immunoSEQ multiplex PCR; TCRdb stores in-frame clones only, minus some. The sample has 2 million to 3 million clones, 90% to 95% seen once. Sequenced sample: naive CD4+ T cells from PBMCs. Regarding subset: CD45RA+ positively selected. Receptors originate from a man in his late teens or twenties in good health. Some clones in this sample may be carry-over from other donors' samples.

As concerns this clone: The identical CDR3 is also encoded by other nucleotide sequences in the sample. The chain recombines TRBV18 with TRBJ2-5; possibly TRBD1 for D (5 bases). The CDR3 length is 14 residues. V lost 2 bases, J lost 1 base, and 8 bases lay in between. Germline V gives CDR1 KGHSH, CDR2 LQKENI. In DNA, the CDR3 is TGTGCCAGCTCACCAACAGACAGCCAAGAGACCCAGTACTTC. This sequence encodes CASSPTDSQETQYF.

The V call is TRBV2, the J call TRBJ2-2; a possible D gene is TRBD2 (5 bases). The germline V and J ends were trimmed by 7 bases and 3 bases, with 6 bases remaining between them. Per germline, CDR1 SNHLY and CDR2 FYNNEI. The CDR3 has 12 residues. CDR3 coding DNA: TGTGCCAGCATGAGGGACACCGGGGAGCTGTTTTTT. It specifies CASMRDTGELFF. The full variable domain, rest sourced from reference TRBV2 and TRBJ2-2, is EPEVTQTPSHQVTQMGQEVILRCVPISNHLYFYWYRQILGQKVEFLVSFYNNEISEKSEIFDDQFSVERPDGSNFTLKIRSTKLEDSAMYFCASMRDTGELFFGEGSRLTVL.

The gene calls are TRBV27 and TRBJ2-1; 9 nucleotides match TRBD1. Losses at the gene ends were 5 bases for V and 3 bases for J; bases not matched to a gene: 14. CDR3 length: 18 amino acids. The germline CDR1 and CDR2 sequences are MNHEY and SMNVEV (reference sequence). The CDR3 DNA reads as TGTGCCAGCAGTCTCACCCCCCGAGGACAGGGGTTCTACAATGAGCAGTTCTTC. Its protein is CASSLTPRGQGFYNEQFF.

This clone was recorded once. V is TRBV5-1 and J is TRBJ2-2; TRBD2 aligns across 8 bases. Germline loops: CDR1 SGHRS, CDR2 YFSETQ. The length of the CDR3 is 15 residues. The trim removed 3 bases at V and 6 bases at J, leaving 7 bases unmatched. CDR3 residues: CASSSGGPLSGELFF. In DNA, the CDR3 is TGCGCCAGCAGCTCGGGAGGGCCGTTGTCCGGGGAGCTGTTTTTT. The entire variable domain, with the rest obtained from reference TRBV5-1 and TRBJ2-2, is as follows: KAGVTQTPRYLIKTRGQQVTLSCSPISGHRSVSWYQQTPGQGLQFLFEYFSETQRNKGNFPGRFSGRQFSNSRSEMNVSTLELGDSALYLCASSSGGPLSGELFFGEGSRLTVL.

The chain links TRBV10-3 to TRBJ2-1; 8 nucleotides align to TRBD1. V trimming: 11 bases; J trimming: 6 bases; junction bases outside the gene matches: 12. The CDR3 totals 14 residues. In germline, CDR1 is ENHRY, CDR2 SYGVKD. The CDR3: CASLPGTGINEQFF. CDR3 bases: TGTGCCTCTCTCCCAGGGACAGGAATCAATGAGCAGTTCTTC.

The chain couples TRBV28 to TRBJ2-1; TRBD2 aligns across 10 bases. CDR1 is MDHEN, CDR2 SYDVKM, per germline. J lost 1 base, V lost 4 bases, and 4 bases had no gene match. This CDR3 spans 16 amino acids. CDR3 residues: CASSSSGSQSYNEQFF. CDR3 nucleotides: TGTGCCAGCAGTTCTAGCGGGAGTCAATCCTACAATGAGCAGTTCTTC.

The chain uses TRBV29-1 and TRBJ2-1, with D perhaps matching TRBD1 (5 bases). This CDR3 spans 15 amino acids. Germline V gives CDR1 SQVTM, CDR2 ANQGSEA. The V gene lost 4 bases and the J gene lost 5 bases, with 18 bases spanning the gap. CDR3 in amino acids: CSVGSGRVVNNEQFF. The CDR3, as DNA: TGCAGCGTTGGGTCTGGCAGGGTGGTTAACAATGAGCAGTTCTTC.

This rearrangement joins TRBV19 to TRBJ2-4, with D perhaps assigned TRBD1 or TRBD2 (6 bases each). Germline CDR1 reads LNHDA; CDR2 reads SQIVND (reference sequence). The CDR3 length is 15 residues. The ends were cut back, 7 bases at V and 5 bases at J, with 18 bases in the middle. CDR3 coding DNA: TGTGCCAGTACTACGACCGGGGGCAGGGAAAACATTCAGTACTTC. This codes for CASTTTGGRENIQYF.

With respect to this clone: Other DNA sequences within the sample encode an identical CDR3. This chain links TRBV5-5 with TRBJ2-7, with a weak D call TRBD2 (5 bases). This CDR3 is 12 amino acids long. V shed 1 base and J shed 4 bases, with 6 bases lying between them. CDR1 and CDR2 from the germline V gene are SGHKS and YYEKEE (reference sequence). CDR3 amino acids: CASSLTGYEQYF. CDR3 in DNA: TGTGCCAGCAGCTTGACGGGGTACGAGCAGTACTTC.

The chain is built from TRBV11-3 and TRBJ2-1; TRBD1 might be the D (6 bases). Germline V CDR1 and CDR2: SGHNT, YENEEA. V was trimmed by 8 bases and J by 9 bases, leaving 20 bases between them. This CDR3 spans 14 amino acids. The CDR3 sequence: CASSIGTPTGEQFF. In DNA, the CDR3 is TGTGCCAGCTCTATCGGGACACCGACGGGTGAGCAGTTCTTC.

The chain joins TRBV15 to TRBJ1-4; D uncertain. Germline lookup yields CDR1 LNHNV and CDR2 YYDKDF (reference sequence). The CDR3 has 16 residues. The V and J ends lost 3 bases and 8 bases respectively, with 19 bases between them. The CDR3 DNA sequence: TGTGCCACCAGCAGGGGATTGACTAGGTCCGGGGAAAAACTGTTTTTT. This encodes CATSRGLTRSGEKLFF.

V usage is TRBV6-5 and J usage is TRBJ2-7; the match to TRBD2 covers 10 bases. The CDR3 spans 15 residues. Germline CDR1 MNHEY, CDR2 SVGAGI. V shed 1 base and J 3 bases; nucleotides not matched to a gene: 3. CDR3 DNA: TGTGCCAGCAGTTACTGGGCTAGCGGGGGCTACGAGCAGTACTTC. Its translation is CASSYWASGGYEQYF.

This sequence joins TRBV4-3 and TRBJ2-5; 8 bases agree with TRBD2. Trimming at V came to 3 bases and at J to 3 bases, leaving 9 bases not matched to a gene. Germline V gene lookup returns CDR1 LGHNA and CDR2 YSLEER. The CDR3 is 16 amino acids. In DNA form, the CDR3 reads TGCGCCAGCAGCCAGGCCACGGGGGGGAGTGAAGAGACCCAGTACTTC. Protein product: CASSQATGGSEETQYF.

As to this clone: The same CDR3 also results from other DNA sequences found in this sample. The genes are TRBV5-4 and TRBJ2-1; TRBD2 matches at 11 bases. V shed 4 bases and J 3 bases; nucleotides not matched to a gene: 3. The CDR3 covers 15 residues. The germline gives CDR1 SGHNT, CDR2 YYREEE (reference sequence). The CDR3 sequence is CASSPGLAVYNEQFF. CDR3 DNA: TGTGCCAGCAGCCCGGGACTAGCGGTCTACAATGAGCAGTTCTTC.

A remark on this clone: This same CDR3 is encoded by further DNA sequences in the sample. This chain links TRBV9 with TRBJ1-1; D unclear. CDR3 size: 13 residues. Germline V gene data show CDR1 as SGDLS and CDR2 as YYNGEE. The ends were cut back, 2 bases at V and 1 base at J, with 6 bases in the middle. CDR3 in amino acids: CASSVTANTEAFF. As DNA, the CDR3 is TGTGCCAGCAGCGTGACGGCGAACACTGAAGCTTTCTTT.

The chain joins TRBV2 to TRBJ2-1, with TRBD2 matching over 7 bases. V lost 4 bases and J lost 4; bases outside the gene matches: 4. Germline CDR1 and CDR2: SNHLY and FYNNEI. The CDR3 has 14 amino acids. The CDR3 spells CASSALAVYNEQFF. CDR3 in DNA: TGTGCCAGCAGTGCTCTAGCGGTGTACAATGAGCAGTTCTTC.